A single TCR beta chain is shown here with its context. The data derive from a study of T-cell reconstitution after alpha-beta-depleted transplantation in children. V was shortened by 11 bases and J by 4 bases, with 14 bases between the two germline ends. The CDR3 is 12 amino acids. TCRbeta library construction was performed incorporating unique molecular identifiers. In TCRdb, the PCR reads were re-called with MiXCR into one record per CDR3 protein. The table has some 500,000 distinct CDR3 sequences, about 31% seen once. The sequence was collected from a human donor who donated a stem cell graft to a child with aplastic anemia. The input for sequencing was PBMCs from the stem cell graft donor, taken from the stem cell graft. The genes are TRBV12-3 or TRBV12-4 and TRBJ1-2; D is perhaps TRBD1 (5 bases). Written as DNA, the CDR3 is TGTGCCGGAGCGACAGCGGGCTATGGCTACACCTTC. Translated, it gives CAGATAGYGYTF.